A selection of T cell receptor beta chains follows, all from one sample in a study of a mutant IDH1 vaccine in newly diagnosed glioma. TCRdb's table, derived via immunoSEQ multiplex PCR, lists solely in-frame clones and lacks some. The sample lists some 20,000 clones, approximately 82% seen once, with roughly 13% in the top ten. What these receptors recognize is not known. This specimen was PBMCs, taken from a glioma patient whose treatment included an IDH1 peptide vaccine. The receptors here all came from a man aged 25-40 years with glioma. CDR3s include the opening cysteine and the closing phenylalanine or tryptophan. A D gene is named only where the DNA matches it firmly. The size field is filled for only some rows; it gives once, few, many or a size class.

j_call,v_call,cdr3_length,clone_size,d_call,cdr3_nt,cdr3_aa
TRBJ2-7,TRBV7-9,14,NA,TRBD1,TGTGCCAGCAGCGCGGGGGACAGGGTCCACGAGCAGTACTTC,CASSAGDRVHEQYF
TRBJ2-2,TRBV4-1,14,NA,NA,TGCGCCAGCAGCCAAGACCCCCGGGCCGGGGAGCTGTTTTTT,CASSQDPRAGELFF
TRBJ1-1,TRBV7-8,15,NA,TRBD1,TGTGCCAGCAGCTTATCGTGGACAGGGAACACTGAAGCTTTCTTT,CASSLSWTGNTEAFF
TRBJ2-5,TRBV5-4,15,NA,TRBD1,TGTGCCAGCAGACCGGACAGGGCCCGCCAAGAGACCCAGTACTTC,CASRPDRARQETQYF
TRBJ1-1,TRBV6-1,13,NA,NA,TGTGCCAGCAGTGATGTGGGACGCACTGAAGCTTTCTTT,CASSDVGRTEAFF
TRBJ1-1,TRBV30,11,few,NA,TGTGCCTTTTCCCCAAGCACTGAAGCTTTCTTT,CAFSPSTEAFF
TRBJ2-1,TRBV10-3,14,NA,TRBD1,TGTGCCATCCGAGGGACAGGGGATGGCAGTGAGCAGTTCTTC,CAIRGTGDGSEQFF
TRBJ2-5,TRBV7-9,18,NA,TRBD1,TGTGCCAGCACCTCCCTCGGACAGGGGACCCTAAACCAAGAGACCCAGTACTTC,CASTSLGQGTLNQETQYF
TRBJ2-3,TRBV2,13,once,NA,TGTGCCAGCATACGGGACTTCACAGATACGCAGTATTTT,CASIRDFTDTQYF
TRBJ2-1,TRBV27,15,NA,TRBD2,TGTGCCAGCACCGAGGGACTAGCGGGAGAACCAAAGCAGTTCTTC,CASTEGLAGEPKQFF
TRBJ1-1,TRBV7-9,15,NA,NA,TGTGCCAGCAGCTTAGCGCAGGGGTTGAACACTGAAGCTTTCTTT,CASSLAQGLNTEAFF
TRBJ2-2,TRBV14,15,few,NA,TGTGCCAGCAGCCGTTCCGCCTCAAACACCGGGGAGCTGTTTTTT,CASSRSASNTGELFF